Listed below are T cell receptor beta chains from one sample, sequenced in a study of early T cells in non-severe SARS-CoV-2 infection. MiXCR, applied by TCRdb to the 5' RACE reads, yields one record per CDR3 protein. The sample consists of approximately 79,000 distinct CDR3 sequences, roughly 13% of them appearing once. Sequences were obtained from whole blood. The receptors were sampled from an adult who was a healthcare worker with PCR-confirmed SARS-CoV-2 infection or an uninfected control (not recorded which). Each CDR3 is given with its conserved first and last residue. A D gene is named only where the DNA matches it firmly. The size entry is marked missing in some rows and otherwise reads once, few, many or a size class.

d_call j_call v_call clone_size cdr3_aa cdr3_nt
- TRBJ2-5 TRBV20-1 few CSARAGIGETQYF TGCAGTGCTAGAGCCGGGATAGGGGAGACCCAGTACTTC
- TRBJ2-3 TRBV7-2 - CASSLDYNTQYF TGTGCCAGCAGCTTAGACTATAATACGCAGTATTTT
- TRBJ2-5 TRBV6-2/TRBV6-3 many CASSAMASKAQYF TGTGCCAGCAGCGCTATGGCTTCCAAGGCCCAGTACTTC
TRBD1 TRBJ2-4 TRBV19 few CASSSLGTASSKTIQYF TGTGCCAGTAGTAGCCTCGGGACAGCATCCTCTAAGACCATTCAGTACTTC
TRBD2 TRBJ2-1 TRBV19 - CASSPGLAGGGIGPYNEQFF TGTGCCAGTAGCCCGGGACTAGCGGGTGGGGGAATTGGCCCCTACAATGAGCAGTTCTTC
TRBD1 TRBJ2-5 TRBV7-8 many CASSLAHRGTGQETQYF TGTGCCAGCAGCTTAGCGCATCGAGGGACAGGACAAGAGACCCAGTACTTC
- TRBJ1-1 TRBV14 many CASSRVGNTEAFF TGTGCCAGCAGCCGCGTGGGGAACACTGAAGCTTTCTTT
- TRBJ1-6 TRBV18 - CASSLTGAISYNSPLHF TGTGCCAGCTCACTGACGGGGGCGATCTCCTATAATTCACCCCTCCACTTT
- TRBJ2-2 TRBV27 - CASSLFQNTGELFF TGTGCCAGCAGTTTATTTCAGAACACCGGGGAGCTGTTTTTT
- TRBJ2-7 TRBV3-1 few CASSQARNEQYF TGTGCCAGCAGCCAAGCGCGCAACGAGCAGTACTTC
- TRBJ2-7 TRBV20-1 many CSALRDSYEQYF TGCAGTGCTCTCCGGGACTCCTACGAGCAGTACTTC
- TRBJ1-2 TRBV29-1 few CSVDHLALLYGYTF TGCAGCGTTGACCACTTGGCACTTCTTTATGGCTACACCTTC
TRBD2 TRBJ2-2 TRBV20-1 - CSARRAGDTGELFF TGCAGTGCTAGACGGGCGGGAGACACCGGGGAGCTGTTTTTT
- TRBJ1-1 TRBV30 many CACGNGAEAFF TGTGCCTGTGGGAACGGAGCTGAAGCTTTCTTT
- TRBJ2-6 TRBV19 many CASIPSEGSGANVLTF TGTGCCAGTATCCCAAGCGAGGGGTCAGGGGCCAACGTCCTGACTTTC
- TRBJ2-1 TRBV28 many CASSFRDLYNEQFF TGTGCCAGCAGTTTCCGGGACTTGTACAATGAGCAGTTCTTC
- TRBJ1-2 TRBV7-2 few CASSTDSGYTF TGTGCCAGCAGCACCGACAGTGGCTACACCTTC
TRBD1 TRBJ1-5 TRBV20-1 few CSAREDRGGQPQHF TGCAGTGCTAGGGAAGACAGGGGAGGACAGCCCCAGCATTTT